The T cell receptor (beta chain) under discussion was sequenced for a study of shared clonotypes between healthy human individuals. The CDR3 extends over 13 amino acids. V was clipped by 3 bases and J by 4 bases, with 12 bases between them. CDR1 is GTSNPN and CDR2 is SVGIG in the germline V gene (reference sequence). The naive CD8 population came from CD45RO-negative cells selected for CCR7, without terminally differentiated effector memory CD45RA+ cells. The authors loaded 150 to 250 ng DNA, some 32,000 T cell genomes, into sorted-subset replicate PCRs. Some clones are missing from TCRdb's copy, which holds only in-frame ones; the method was immunoSEQ multiplex PCR. The table lists about 820,000 clones, 80% to 95% of them singletons.

The sequenced sample consisted of naive CD8+ T cells sorted from blood. This sequence joins TRBV30 and TRBJ1-2; TRBD1 is a possible D gene (5 bases). This TCR was sampled from a man in his thirties or forties in good health. CDR3 sequence reads: CAWSPDSPYGYTF. The CDR3 coding sequence is TGTGCCTGGAGCCCCGACAGTCCCTATGGCTACACCTTC.